The T cell receptor (beta chain) described here comes from a study of control samples from healthy donors and cancer patients. Germline values: CDR1 MDHEN, CDR2 SYDVKM. CDR3 length: 13 residues. The V gene lost 2 bases and the J gene lost 0 bases, with 4 bases spanning the gap. Produced via immunoSEQ multiplex PCR; TCRdb's table is partial and in-frame only. Among 77,000 or so clones, about nine tenths were seen once, and the ten largest hold approximately 15%. This TCR was recovered from a man under 40 in good health. This chain connects TRBV28 to TRBJ1-1; D gene unclear. The specimen was blood. CDR3 sequence: CASSLLVNTEAFF. In nucleotides, the CDR3 is TGTGCCAGCAGTTTACTCGTGAACACTGAAGCTTTCTTT. Complete variable domain (other parts from reference TRBV28 and TRBJ1-1): DVKVTQSSRYLVKRTGEKVFLECVQDMDHENMFWYRQDPGLGLRLIYFSYDVKMKEKGDIPEGYSVSREKKERFSLILESASTNQTSMYLCASSLLVNTEAFFGQGTRLTVV.